Presented here are 14 T cell receptor beta chains from one specimen sequenced in a study of memory CD4+ T cells and cytomegalovirus serostatus. Single viable CD3+CD4+CD8-CD45RO+ cells were sorted as the memory CD4+ T cells. TCRdb's table, derived via immunoSEQ multiplex PCR, lists solely in-frame clones and lacks some. The sample contains 35,000 to 45,000 clones, around 79% of which appear only once. What was sequenced was memory CD4+ T cells from blood. All receptors derive from an adult in good health and CMV-seronegative.

The V gene is TRBV6-5, the J gene TRBJ1-1, with D unclear. Trimming shortened V by 0 bases and J by 5 bases, and 13 bases separated the two germline ends. Germline lookup yields CDR1 MNHEY and CDR2 SVGAGI. CDR3 length: 15 amino acids. The CDR3 DNA reads as TGTGCCAGCAGTTACTCGATGGGCGCGGGGACTGAAGCTTTCTTT. Encoded protein: CASSYSMGAGTEAFF.

The table lists this clone with a count of one. The CDR3 sequence is CASSKAGDRPNEKLFF. Here the CDR3 DNA reads TGTGCCAGCAGCAAAGCTGGGGACAGACCTAATGAAAAACTGTTTTTT. The chain uses TRBV21-1 and TRBJ1-4; the table's TRBD1 call for D was not verified on the DNA. TRBV21-1 is a listed pseudogene. This CDR3 contains 16 residues.

The V call is TRBV6-1, the J call TRBJ1-2; the match to TRBD1 covers 11 bases. The ends lost 2 bases at V and 5 bases at J; junction bases unmatched: 10. There are 17 residues in the CDR3. Germline CDR1 and CDR2: MNHNS and SASEGT. In DNA form, the CDR3 reads TGTGCCAGCAGTGAATGGGGGACAGGGGGATTCAAGTATGGCTACACCTTC. Translated: CASSEWGTGGFKYGYTF.

In this sample, this clone turned up once. The V and J genes are TRBV5-1 and TRBJ1-1; perhaps TRBD1 as D (6 bases). Germline V gene sequence: CDR1 SGHRS, CDR2 YFSETQ. V was cut by 4 bases and J by 1 base, with 17 bases left in between. This CDR3 is 16 amino acids long. The CDR3 DNA reads TGCGCCAGCAGCACACCCCGGGACACCCCGAACACTGAAGCTTTCTTT. Its translation: CASSTPRDTPNTEAFF. The full variable domain, its missing parts supplied by reference TRBV5-1 and TRBJ1-1, is KAGVTQTPRYLIKTRGQQVTLSCSPISGHRSVSWYQQTPGQGLQFLFEYFSETQRNKGNFPGRFSGRQFSNSRSEMNVSTLELGDSALYLCASSTPRDTPNTEAFFGQGTRLTVV.

This clone was seen only once. In nucleotides, the CDR3 is TGTGCCAGCAGCTTGAGGAGGTCTGGCAATCAGCCCCAGCATTTT. It encodes CASSLRRSGNQPQHF. The chain uses TRBV7-2 and TRBJ1-5, with D hard to call. Germline lookup yields CDR1 SGHTA and CDR2 FQGNSA. V lost 3 bases and J 2 bases, leaving 11 bases between the germline ends. This CDR3 has 15 residues. The complete variable domain, with remaining parts taken from reference TRBV7-2 and TRBJ1-5, reads GAGVSQSPSNKVTEKGKDVELRCDPISGHTALYWYRQSLGQGLEFLIYFQGNSAPDKSGLPSDRFSAERTGGSVSTLTIQRTQQEDSAVYLCASSLRRSGNQPQHFGDGTRLSIL.

This clone appeared once. The rearrangement joins TRBV5-6 to TRBJ2-7; D is unresolved. Germline loops: CDR1 SGHDT, CDR2 YYEEEE. The CDR3 contains 14 residues. V was cut by 0 bases and J by 1 base, with 8 bases left in between. Here the CDR3 DNA reads TGTGCCAGCAGCTTGGGGTTGCAATCCTACGAGCAGTACTTC. This gives the protein CASSLGLQSYEQYF.

CDR3 in DNA: TGTGCCAGCAGCTTTACTAGCGGGGGGAACACCGGGGAGCTGTTTTTT. Residues: CASSFTSGGNTGELFF. The chain joins TRBV7-2 to TRBJ2-2; 11 positions match TRBD2. Germline V gene sequence: CDR1 SGHTA, CDR2 FQGNSA. This CDR3 comprises 16 residues. The V gene end was trimmed by 3 bases and the J gene end by 1 base; junction bases not matched to a gene: 1. Combining the CDR3 with reference TRBV7-2 and TRBJ2-2 gives the whole variable domain GAGVSQSPSNKVTEKGKDVELRCDPISGHTALYWYRQSLGQGLEFLIYFQGNSAPDKSGLPSDRFSAERTGGSVSTLTIQRTQQEDSAVYLCASSFTSGGNTGELFFGEGSRLTVL.

V gene TRBV5-5 combines with J gene TRBJ1-2; 8 bases line up with TRBD1. The germline gives CDR1 SGHKS, CDR2 YYEKEE (reference sequence). V dropped 0 bases and J dropped 1; count of bases not matched to a gene: 2. The CDR3 runs 15 residues. This CDR3 reads CASSLGDRRNYGYTF. CDR3 coding DNA: TGTGCCAGCAGCTTGGGGGACAGGCGTAACTATGGCTACACCTTC. Drawing the rest from reference TRBV5-5 and TRBJ1-2, the complete variable domain is DAGVTQSPTHLIKTRGQQVTLRCSPISGHKSVSWYQQVLGQGPQFIFQYYEKEERGRGNFPDRFSARQFPNYSSELNVNALLLGDSALYLCASSLGDRRNYGYTFGSGTRLTVV.

This chain connects TRBV5-4 to TRBJ1-1; D is perhaps TRBD1 (5 bases). Germline V gives CDR1 SGHNT, CDR2 YYREEE (reference sequence). V was pared by 0 bases and J by 0 bases, with 12 bases between. CDR3 size: 16 residues. CDR3 sequence: CASSLGKGKMNTEAFF. CDR3 nucleotides: TGTGCCAGCAGCTTGGGCAAGGGGAAGATGAACACTGAAGCTTTCTTT.

This chain links TRBV2 with TRBJ2-2, with TRBD1 identical over 7 bases. The V gene's germline CDR1 is SNHLY and CDR2 FYNNEI. V was clipped by 7 bases and J by 2 bases; unmatched bases: 4. This CDR3 has 14 amino acids. As DNA, the CDR3 is TGTGCCAGCATCTGGGACAGCAACACCGGGGAGCTGTTTTTT. Translating it yields CASIWDSNTGELFF. Full variable domain (missing parts from reference TRBV2 and TRBJ2-2): EPEVTQTPSHQVTQMGQEVILRCVPISNHLYFYWYRQILGQKVEFLVSFYNNEISEKSEIFDDQFSVERPDGSNFTLKIRSTKLEDSAMYFCASIWDSNTGELFFGEGSRLTVL.

The CDR3 loop reads CASSQDSGGLKETQYF. Here the CDR3 DNA reads TGCGCCAGCAGCCAAGATAGCGGGGGGCTTAAAGAGACCCAGTACTTC. This chain connects TRBV4-1 to TRBJ2-5; 10 bases are a match to TRBD2. CDR1 MGHRA and CDR2 YSYEKL come from the germline V gene. V shed 0 bases and J 3 bases; nucleotides not matched to a gene: 4. The CDR3 has 16 residues.

V is TRBV27 and J is TRBJ2-7; the match to TRBD2 covers 13 bases. The CDR3 runs 20 residues. Per germline, CDR1 MNHEY and CDR2 SMNVEV (reference sequence). Trimming took 5 bases from V and 1 from J; bases not matched to a gene: 17. CDR3 in amino acids: CASSLRWTSGGRSESYEQYF. As DNA, the CDR3 is TGTGCCAGCAGTCTGCGGTGGACTAGCGGGGGTCGTTCCGAGTCCTACGAGCAGTACTTC.

This chain joins TRBV7-8 and TRBJ1-2; TRBD1 is a possible D gene (5 bases). In germline, CDR1 is SGHVS, CDR2 FQNEAQ. Trimming removed 2 bases at V and 4 bases at J, with 11 bases between. The CDR3 totals 14 residues. CDR3 protein: CASSLRDGAYGYTF. The CDR3, as DNA: TGTGCCAGCAGCTTACGAGACGGGGCCTATGGCTACACCTTC.

This clone has only a few counts. V gene TRBV29-1 combines with J gene TRBJ1-1; 12 nucleotides match TRBD1. Germline CDR1 and CDR2: SQVTM and ANQGSEA. This CDR3 is built from 16 residues. V was pared by 4 bases and J by 5 bases, with 11 bases of the junction left unmatched. The chain's CDR3 is CSVAKGQGAKGTEAFF. For the CDR3, the DNA is TGCAGCGTTGCCAAGGGACAGGGGGCGAAGGGGACTGAAGCTTTCTTT.